This T cell receptor (beta chain) originates from a study of OX40 agonist ivuxolimab in advanced cancers. In the study overall: The diagnoses of dose-escalation patients were hepatocellular carcinoma, melanoma, renal cell or head and neck cancer. Eligibility admitted prior anti-PD-1, anti-PD-L1 or anti-CTLA-4 therapy; approximately 40% had some.

Between the trimmed V and J ends, which lost 2 bases and 0 bases, there was a span of 7 bases. Germline V CDR1 and CDR2: SGHTA, FQGNSA. CDR3 length equals 15 residues. Generated by immunoSEQ multiplex PCR, the TCRdb table keeps only in-frame clones and is missing some. The data hold 80,000 to 100,000 clones, with around 90% observed a single time. The TCR was taken from an adult with an advanced solid tumor such as melanoma, head and neck, liver or kidney cancer. Sequencing was performed on CD4+ or CD8+ T cells sorted from blood, taken in a trial of the OX40 agonist ivuxolimab. V usage is TRBV7-2 and J usage is TRBJ2-2; D call uncertain. The CDR3 loop reads CASSLLISNTGELFF. The CDR3 region has the DNA TGTGCCAGCAGCTTATTGATCTCGAACACCGGGGAGCTGTTTTTT.